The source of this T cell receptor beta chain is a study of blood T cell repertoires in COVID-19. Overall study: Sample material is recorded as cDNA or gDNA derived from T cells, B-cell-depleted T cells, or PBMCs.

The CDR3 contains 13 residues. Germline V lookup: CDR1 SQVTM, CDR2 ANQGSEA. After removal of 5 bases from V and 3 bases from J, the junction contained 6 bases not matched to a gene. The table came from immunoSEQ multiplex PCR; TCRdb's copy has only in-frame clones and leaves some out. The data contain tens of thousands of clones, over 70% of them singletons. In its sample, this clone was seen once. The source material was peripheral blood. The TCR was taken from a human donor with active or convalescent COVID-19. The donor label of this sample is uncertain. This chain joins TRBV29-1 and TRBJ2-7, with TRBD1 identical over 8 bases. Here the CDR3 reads CSVQQGVDYEQYF. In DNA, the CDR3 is TGCAGCGTTCAACAGGGGGTGGACTACGAGCAGTACTTC.